These 25 T cell receptor beta chains came from one sample sequenced in a study of OX40 agonist ivuxolimab in advanced cancers. The data were produced by immunoSEQ multiplex PCR, yet TCRdb's version contains in-frame clones alone and is incomplete. Altogether 60,000 to 85,000 clones are present, roughly 90% being singletons, with the ten largest covering about 9.4%. The sample was CD4+ or CD8+ T cells sorted from blood, taken in a trial of the OX40 agonist ivuxolimab. Receptor source: an adult with an advanced solid tumor such as melanoma, head and neck, liver or kidney cancer.

This chain joins TRBV27 and TRBJ2-1, with D hard to call. CDR3 length equals 11 residues. Germline CDR1 is MNHEY and CDR2 is SMNVEV (reference sequence). Trimming removed 7 bases at V and 3 bases at J, with 4 bases between. Here the CDR3 DNA reads TGTGCCAGCAAGGGCTACAATGAGCAGTTCTTC. It is translated as CASKGYNEQFF.

The genes are TRBV7-9 and TRBJ2-7; 14 bases agree with TRBD2. Trimming removed 5 bases from V and 0 bases from J; junction bases left unmatched: 3. Germline V CDR1 and CDR2: SEHNR, FQNEAQ (reference sequence). The CDR3 is 16 residues long. DNA of the CDR3: TGTGCCAGCAGCCGGACTAGCGGGGGGATCTCCTACGAGCAGTACTTC. Its protein product is CASSRTSGGISYEQYF.

The V gene is TRBV9, the J gene TRBJ2-3, with D possibly TRBD2 on 6 matching bases. Germline CDR1 is SGDLS and CDR2 is YYNGEE. V lost 3 bases and J lost 5, with 7 bases in between. The CDR3 covers 12 residues. CDR3 coding DNA: TGTGCCAGCAGCGCGCGGGGAGATACGCAGTATTTT. The encoded protein is CASSARGDTQYF.

This chain uses TRBV4-1 with TRBJ1-5; TRBD1 matches at 7 bases. After removal of 0 bases from V and 6 bases from J, the junction contained 8 bases not matched to a gene. The CDR3 totals 16 residues. The germline gives CDR1 MGHRA, CDR2 YSYEKL. CDR3 DNA sequence: TGCGCCAGCAGCCAAGAAGGGGGCCCAGGGGGTCAGCCCCAGCATTTT. Translation gives CASSQEGGPGGQPQHF.

The rearrangement joins TRBV18 to TRBJ2-7; the match to TRBD2 covers 9 bases. V was pared by 4 bases and J by 1 base, with 11 bases of the junction left unmatched. The CDR3 totals 17 residues. Germline values: CDR1 KGHSH, CDR2 LQKENI. Here the CDR3 reads CASSQMASGDASYEQYF. CDR3 coding DNA: TGTGCCAGCTCACAAATGGCTAGCGGGGACGCATCCTACGAGCAGTACTTC.

The count of this clone is one. The junction does not match germline at one end; this may be a read error. V gene TRBV5-1 combines with J gene TRBJ2-1; D is undetermined. CDR1 and CDR2 from the germline V gene are SGHRS and YFSETQ. The length of the CDR3 is 13 residues. The CDR3 region has the DNA TGCGCCAGCTATCCCGACTCCCACAATGAGCAGTTCTTC. It is translated as CASYPDSHNEQFF.

This chain links TRBV6-5 with TRBJ2-5, with D unresolved. The V gene lost 1 base and the J gene lost 1 base, with 10 bases spanning the gap. The CDR3 runs 15 residues. The germline V gene has CDR1 MNHEY and CDR2 SVGAGI. The DNA for the CDR3 is TGTGCCAGCAGTTACTACGCAGGAATCCAAGAGACCCAGTACTTC. Translated: CASSYYAGIQETQYF.

This rearrangement joins TRBV7-9 to TRBJ2-1; perhaps D is TRBD1 or TRBD2 (6 bases each). V shed 4 bases and J shed 6 bases, with 13 bases lying between them. The V gene's germline CDR1 is SEHNR and CDR2 FQNEAQ (reference sequence). The CDR3 loop spans 14 amino acids. DNA of the CDR3: TGTGCCAGCAGCTCGACGGGGGACATCAATGAGCAGTTCTTC. It yields the protein CASSSTGDINEQFF.

The chain uses TRBV13 and TRBJ1-4; D unresolved. Looked up from germline, CDR1 is PRHDT and CDR2 is FYEKMQ (reference sequence). There are 13 residues in the CDR3. V was cut by 1 base and J by 7 bases, with 7 bases left in between. CDR3 sequence: CASSLDTGEKLFF. The CDR3 DNA reads TGTGCCAGCAGCTTAGATACCGGTGAAAAACTGTTTTTT.

The chain links TRBV18 to TRBJ2-7; no clear D. V lost 0 bases and J lost 7, with 16 bases in between. The CDR3 has 15 amino acids. CDR1 is KGHSH and CDR2 is LQKENI in the germline V gene. The CDR3 DNA follows: TGTGCCAGCTCACCACCGGCAGGTCCCTTGGGGGAGCAGTACTTC. Its translation is CASSPPAGPLGEQYF.

The chain combines TRBV6-5 with TRBJ1-3; weak D call: TRBD1 (5 bases). The germline CDR1 and CDR2 sequences are MNHEY and SVGAGI. V was pared by 6 bases and J by 4 bases, with 10 bases between. This CDR3 is built from 13 residues. The CDR3, as DNA: TGTGCCAGCAGCGGGACCTACGGAAACACCATATATTTT. Protein: CASSGTYGNTIYF.

The chain joins TRBV4-2 to TRBJ2-7; D is unresolved. Germline V CDR1 and CDR2: LGHNA, YNFKEQ. The germline V and J ends were trimmed by 0 bases and 7 bases, with 10 bases remaining between them. The CDR3 contains 13 residues. This CDR3 is CASSQDPTLEQYF. CDR3 DNA sequence: TGTGCCAGCAGCCAAGATCCCACCCTAGAGCAGTACTTC.

The chain links TRBV6-6 to TRBJ1-1; D perhaps matches TRBD1 (6 bases). Germline V gene data show CDR1 as MNHNY and CDR2 as SVGAGI (reference sequence). The CDR3 covers 14 residues. V dropped 10 bases and J dropped 1 base, with 16 bases sitting between them. The CDR3 coding sequence is TGTGCCACCTCAAGGGGGGTTCAGAACACTGAAGCTTTCTTT. This translates into CATSRGVQNTEAFF.

The genes are TRBV14 and TRBJ2-1; 7 bases line up with TRBD1. The V gene end was trimmed by 2 bases and the J gene end by 5 bases; junction bases not matched to a gene: 9. CDR1 and CDR2 (germline): SGHDN, FVKESK. This CDR3 contains 16 residues. CDR3 bases: TGTGCCAGCAGCCAACCCGACAGGGTGGAAAACAATGAGCAGTTCTTC. Its protein is CASSQPDRVENNEQFF. The full variable domain, its missing parts supplied by reference TRBV14 and TRBJ2-1, is EAGVTQFPSHSVIEKGQTVTLRCDPISGHDNLYWYRRVMGKEIKFLLHFVKESKQDESGMPNNRFLAERTGGTYSTLKVQPAELEDSGVYFCASSQPDRVENNEQFFGPGTRLTVL.

This rearrangement joins TRBV19 to TRBJ1-5; no firm D call. The CDR3 is 16 residues long. Per the germline V gene, CDR1 is LNHDA and CDR2 is SQIVND (reference sequence). V dropped 4 bases and J dropped 4 bases, with 17 bases sitting between them. CDR3 loop: CASSTKRLVGNQPQHF. The CDR3 DNA sequence: TGTGCCAGTAGTACCAAGCGACTAGTGGGTAATCAGCCCCAGCATTTT. The whole variable domain, remainder taken from reference TRBV19 and TRBJ1-5, is DGGITQSPKYLFRKEGQNVTLSCEQNLNHDAMYWYRQDPGQGLRLIYYSQIVNDFQKGDIAEGYSVSREKKESFPLTVTSAQKNPTAFYLCASSTKRLVGNQPQHFGDGTRLSIL.

Here the CDR3 DNA reads TGTGCCAGCAGCTTGGACAGTTCCTCCTACGAGCAGTACTTC. Translation gives CASSLDSSSYEQYF. The chain recombines TRBV7-2 with TRBJ2-7, with D possibly being TRBD1 (6 bases). CDR3 size: 14 residues. Trimming stripped 3 bases from V and 0 bases from J, with 9 bases between. Germline V gene sequence: CDR1 SGHTA, CDR2 FQGNSA.

The chain carries TRBV7-9 and TRBJ2-7; 11 positions agree with TRBD1. The junction had 8 bases not matched to a gene; V was cut back by 5 bases and J by 5 bases. The CDR3 loop spans 15 amino acids. Per germline, CDR1 SEHNR and CDR2 FQNEAQ (reference sequence). CDR3 in DNA: TGTGCCAGCAGCACCACCGGGACAGGGGGTAACGAGCAGTACTTC. Encoded protein: CASSTTGTGGNEQYF.

The gene calls are TRBV27 and TRBJ2-7, with 7 bases lining up with TRBD1. Germline values: CDR1 MNHEY, CDR2 SMNVEV (reference sequence). The V and J ends lost 5 bases and 2 bases, in that order; junction bases with no gene match: 6. The CDR3 sequence is 14 residues long. The CDR3 region has the DNA TGTGCCAGCAGTGCCTACAGGGGTACCTACGAGCAGTACTTC. Translation: CASSAYRGTYEQYF.

The rearrangement uses TRBV4-1 and TRBJ2-1; TRBD2 might be the D (6 bases). The length of the CDR3 is 15 residues. Trimming removed 4 bases at V and 0 bases at J, with 10 bases between. The germline V gene has CDR1 MGHRA and CDR2 YSYEKL. The chain's CDR3 is CASSRGTSSYNEQFF. In DNA form, the CDR3 reads TGCGCCAGCAGCCGCGGGACCAGCTCCTACAATGAGCAGTTCTTC.

The chain is built from TRBV6-4 and TRBJ1-1; tentative D call: TRBD1 (5 bases). V shed 6 bases and J shed 5 bases, with 16 bases lying between them. This CDR3 has 14 amino acids. Per germline, CDR1 MRHNA and CDR2 SNTAGT. The CDR3 is CASSAYLGVTEAFF. CDR3 DNA: TGTGCCAGCAGCGCCTACCTGGGGGTTACTGAAGCTTTCTTT.

The chain carries TRBV6-5 and TRBJ2-2; D call uncertain. Germline CDR1 reads MNHEY; CDR2 reads SVGAGI. The CDR3 spans 12 residues. The V end was cut by 2 bases, the J end by 5 bases, with 3 bases between. The CDR3 DNA is TGTGCCAGCAGTTACAGAACCGGGGAGCTGTTTTTT. Protein: CASSYRTGELFF.

This chain uses TRBV10-3 with TRBJ2-7; 10 positions agree with TRBD1. The germline V gene has CDR1 ENHRY and CDR2 SYGVKD. The junction had 5 bases not matched to a gene; V was cut back by 6 bases and J by 0 bases. The length of the CDR3 is 15 residues. CDR3 nucleotides: TGTGCCATCAGCTCGGGACAGGGGCTCTCCTACGAGCAGTACTTC. Translated, it gives CAISSGQGLSYEQYF.

The V call is TRBV4-1, the J call TRBJ1-4, with D tentatively TRBD1 (5 bases). The CDR3 runs 13 residues. V was pared by 4 bases and J by 7 bases, with 10 bases between. CDR1 and CDR2 (germline): MGHRA, YSYEKL. CDR3 sequence: CASSPGRGEKLFF. For the CDR3, the DNA is TGCGCCAGCAGCCCGGGACGGGGTGAAAAACTGTTTTTT.

The chain is built from TRBV6-1 and TRBJ2-3; no definite D call. CDR1 and CDR2 (germline): MNHNS, SASEGT. The length of the CDR3 is 13 residues. V lost 6 bases and J lost 1, with 8 bases in between. The CDR3 bases are TGTGCCAGCAGGATAAGGGGCACAGATACGCAGTATTTT. Its protein is CASRIRGTDTQYF.

V is TRBV4-2 and J is TRBJ2-2; the match to TRBD1 covers 9 bases. Germline V gene sequence: CDR1 LGHNA, CDR2 YNFKEQ. The CDR3 covers 16 residues. Unmatched junction bases numbered 1, after V lost 1 base and J lost 1 base. CDR3 in amino acids: CASSQVGQGNTGELFF. The CDR3 DNA follows: TGTGCCAGCAGCCAAGTGGGACAGGGGAACACCGGGGAGCTGTTTTTT.